One sample yielded the 5 T cell receptor beta chains listed below, sequenced in a study of T-cell memory formation after mild COVID-19. TCRdb re-analysed the 5' RACE reads in MiXCR, keeping a single row per CDR3 protein. This sample yields more than 300,000 distinct CDR3 sequences, of which roughly an eighth are seen a single time; 21% belongs to the top ten. Sequenced sample: PBMCs or a T cell subset sorted from them (not recorded which). The receptors originated from a man between 18 and 29 years old who had mild COVID-19 (a few samples of this study predate the infection). Cell type and time point are not known.

The chain has TRBV7-8 and TRBJ2-2; D not resolved. Deletions cut 6 bases from V and 5 bases from J, with 4 bases between. Germline V lookup: CDR1 SGHVS, CDR2 FQNEAQ. The CDR3 consists of 11 residues. CDR3 sequence reads: CASRETGELFF. The CDR3 region has the DNA TGTGCCAGCAGGGAGACCGGGGAGCTGTTTTTT.

This sequence joins TRBV4-1 and TRBJ2-7, with D perhaps TRBD1 (5 bases). CDR1 and CDR2 (germline): MGHRA, YSYEKL. This CDR3 has 14 residues. The V end was cut by 1 base, the J end by 5 bases, with 12 bases between. In nucleotides, the CDR3 is TGCGCCAGCAGCCAAGCGGGCAGGGTCCACGAGCAGTACTTC. Amino acids: CASSQAGRVHEQYF.

This sequence joins TRBV6-2 or TRBV6-3 and TRBJ1-5; unclear D gene. The CDR3 loop spans 13 amino acids. The V and J ends lost 7 bases and 6 bases respectively, with 13 bases between them. From germline, CDR1 is MNHEY and CDR2 SVGEGT. CDR3 coding DNA: TGTGCCAGCATGGGCGCCGCGGGTCAGCCCCAGCATTTT. Encoded protein: CASMGAAGQPQHF.

This clonotype has just one count. The V and J genes are TRBV6-5 and TRBJ2-3; tentatively, D is TRBD1 (5 bases). Trimming took off 2 bases at V and 0 bases at J, with 9 bases between the two ends. CDR1 is MNHEY and CDR2 is SVGAGI in the germline V gene. This CDR3 is built from 15 residues. The CDR3, as DNA: TGTGCCAGCAGTTACGACAGCGCTAGCACAGATACGCAGTATTTT. Translation: CASSYDSASTDTQYF.

This clonotype was recorded at least ten times. The chain is built from TRBV5-1 and TRBJ2-1, with D maybe TRBD2 (7 bases). V was shortened by 1 base and J by 7 bases, with 12 bases between the two germline ends. Germline V CDR1 and CDR2: SGHRS, YFSETQ. The CDR3 runs 14 residues. The CDR3 sequence: CASSLNRGANEQFF. In DNA form, the CDR3 reads TGCGCCAGCAGCTTGAATCGGGGGGCGAATGAGCAGTTCTTC.